The 24 T cell receptor beta chains below all came from one sample that was sequenced in a study of shared clonotypes between healthy human individuals (dated by TCRdb to the early 2020s). The library was prepared using the immunoSEQ multiplex PCR assay. TCRdb's version of the immuneACCESS table is confined to in-frame rearrangements and falls short of the full clone set. An unresolved V gene accounts for under half of the shortfall where checked; the remainder is of unknown origin. The sample records roughly 1,500,000 clones, approximately 98% of which are singletons. Clones ranked in the top ten supply less than 0.55% of the sample. Sequenced sample: naive CD4+ T cells sorted from blood. This specimen's cell subset or site label, interpreted: CD45RA+ positively selected. The receptors were sampled from a man aged 25 to 45 in good health.

V and J are TRBV11-2 and TRBJ2-2; D is undetermined. The germline CDR1 and CDR2 sequences are SGHAT and FQNNGV. V was cut by 1 base and J by 2 bases, with 8 bases left in between. The CDR3 is made up of 15 amino acids. CDR3 in amino acids: CASSLGVSNTGELFF. The CDR3 bases are TGTGCCAGCAGCTTAGGGGTGTCCAACACCGGGGAGCTGTTTTTT.

J is TRBJ2-1 and V is TRBV27; the match to TRBD2 covers 11 bases. The CDR3 has 16 amino acids. The germline gives CDR1 MNHEY, CDR2 SMNVEV (reference sequence). V gave up 6 bases and J gave up 3 bases; unmatched junction bases: 7. In DNA form, the CDR3 reads TGTGCCAGCAGGGAACGACTAGCGGGATACTACAATGAGCAGTTCTTC. Protein sequence: CASRERLAGYYNEQFF.

About this clone itself: This sample includes further DNA sequences coding for the same CDR3. The V call is TRBV28, the J call TRBJ1-1; D unclear. Trimming took off 8 bases at V and 7 bases at J, with 8 bases between the two ends. Per the germline V gene, CDR1 is MDHEN and CDR2 is SYDVKM. This CDR3 comprises 10 residues. The DNA for the CDR3 is TGTGCCAGCCGCGATGGTGAAGCTTTCTTT. Its translation: CASRDGEAFF.

This clone was recorded once. J is TRBJ1-1 and V is TRBV5-1; D is ambiguous. V was clipped by 5 bases and J by 2 bases, with 16 bases between them. The germline gives CDR1 SGHRS, CDR2 YFSETQ. This CDR3 is 15 amino acids long. The CDR3 loop is CASRLRPAANTEAFF. CDR3 nucleotides: TGCGCCAGCAGACTGAGGCCAGCCGCTAACACTGAAGCTTTCTTT.

This clone was detected once. V is TRBV25-1 and J is TRBJ2-3; possibly TRBD1 or TRBD2 for D (5 bases each). Germline CDR1 MGHDK, CDR2 SYGVNS. Between the trimmed V and J ends, which lost 4 bases and 2 bases, there was a span of 10 bases. The CDR3 contains 14 residues. For the CDR3, the DNA is TGTGCCAGCAGTGTGGGGACGGCCACAGATACGCAGTATTTT. Its protein product is CASSVGTATDTQYF.

CDR3 nucleotide sequence: TGTGCCATCAGTGCGGGGGAGAGGACCTACAATGAGCAGTTCTTC. Its protein is CAISAGERTYNEQFF. The gene calls are TRBV10-3 and TRBJ2-1; possible D gene TRBD2, 6 bases. The ends were cut back, 4 bases at V and 2 bases at J, with 12 bases in the middle. Germline CDR1 ENHRY, CDR2 SYGVKD. The CDR3 is 15 residues long.

This clone was detected only once. The identical CDR3 is also encoded by other nucleotide sequences in the sample. The rearrangement uses TRBV18 and TRBJ2-3; 7 bases align to TRBD1. Germline CDR1 and CDR2: KGHSH and LQKENI. The V segment lost 6 bases and the J segment 6 bases; nucleotides outside the gene matches: 6. This CDR3 has 13 residues. The CDR3 spells CASSPDRADTQYF. For the CDR3, the DNA is TGTGCCAGCTCGCCCGACAGGGCTGATACGCAGTATTTT.

This clone was found a few times. This chain joins TRBV9 and TRBJ1-3, with D possibly matching TRBD1 (5 bases). This CDR3 region has 14 residues. Germline V gives CDR1 SGDLS, CDR2 YYNGEE. Trimming pared 2 bases from V and 4 bases from J, leaving 10 bases between. CDR3 sequence: CASSVQGVGNTIYF. The CDR3 region has the DNA TGTGCCAGCAGCGTCCAGGGTGTCGGAAACACCATATATTTT. Variable domain in full (rest from reference TRBV9 and TRBJ1-3): DSGVTQTPKHLITATGQRVTLRCSPRSGDLSVYWYQQSLDQGLQFLIQYYNGEERAKGNILERFSAQQFPDLHSELNLSSLELGDSALYFCASSVQGVGNTIYFGEGSWLTVV.

The chain links TRBV5-1 to TRBJ2-1, with 11 nucleotides matching TRBD2. V lost 4 bases, J lost 6 bases, and 9 bases stayed unmatched. Germline V gives CDR1 SGHRS, CDR2 YFSETQ. The CDR3 has 16 residues. CDR3 in amino acids: CASSRLLAGGTNEQFF. In DNA, the CDR3 is TGCGCCAGCAGCCGCCTTCTAGCGGGAGGCACCAATGAGCAGTTCTTC.

In the case of this clone: Other DNA sequences in the same sample also yield this CDR3. V is TRBV29-1 and J is TRBJ2-7; the D is unclear. Germline loops: CDR1 SQVTM, CDR2 ANQGSEA. This CDR3 has 11 amino acids. Trimming pared 4 bases from V and 1 base from J, leaving 5 bases between. CDR3 amino acids: CSVGISYEQYF. In DNA, the CDR3 is TGCAGCGTTGGGATATCCTACGAGCAGTACTTC.

This clone was seen just once. The rearrangement uses TRBV18 and TRBJ1-4; a possible D gene is TRBD1 (6 bases). The CDR3 totals 14 residues. Germline V gene sequence: CDR1 KGHSH, CDR2 LQKENI. V was trimmed by 2 bases and J by 7 bases, leaving 11 bases between them. The CDR3 DNA reads as TGTGCCAGCTCACCAGGGGGCCGGGGTGAAAAACTGTTTTTT. Amino acid sequence: CASSPGGRGEKLFF.

This rearrangement joins TRBV28 to TRBJ2-6; possibly TRBD1 or TRBD2 for D (6 bases each). V lost 4 bases and J 15 bases, leaving 19 bases between the germline ends. Germline CDR1 reads MDHEN; CDR2 reads SYDVKM. This CDR3 has 14 residues. CDR3 DNA sequence: TGTGCCAGCAGTTCCCCGGGCAGGGGAGGCGACCTGACTTTC. It is translated as CASSSPGRGGDLTF.

This chain links TRBV7-4 with TRBJ1-4; D remains unclear. The germline V gene has CDR1 SGHVT and CDR2 SQSDAQ. CDR3 size: 14 residues. V lost 5 bases, J lost 14 bases, and 21 bases lay in between. The CDR3 region has the DNA TGTGCCAGCAGCGAGAGGACGGACTTGGGCCCCCTGTTTTTT. Its translation: CASSERTDLGPLFF.

This chain links TRBV19 with TRBJ2-3; D not resolved. This CDR3 region has 14 residues. Per germline, CDR1 LNHDA and CDR2 SQIVND (reference sequence). The ends were cut back, 4 bases at V and 0 bases at J, with 8 bases in the middle. The CDR3 sequence: CASSNSFSTDTQYF. The CDR3 DNA is TGTGCCAGTAGTAACAGCTTTAGCACAGATACGCAGTATTTT.

The CDR3 DNA reads as TGTGCCAGCAGCTTAGTCCGCGGCCCACAAGAGACCCAGTACTTC. This encodes CASSLVRGPQETQYF. This chain joins TRBV11-3 and TRBJ2-5; no firm D call. The CDR3 extends over 15 amino acids. V was pared by 1 base and J by 2 bases, with 11 bases between. Germline CDR1 and CDR2: SGHNT and YENEEA.

The rearrangement uses TRBV4-1 and TRBJ2-4, with a tentative D call TRBD1 (6 bases). This CDR3 has 13 amino acids. V was trimmed by 0 bases and J by 8 bases, leaving 8 bases between them. CDR1 is MGHRA, CDR2 YSYEKL, per germline. CDR3 residues: CASSQEQGDIQYF. CDR3 nucleotides: TGCGCCAGCAGCCAAGAACAGGGCGACATTCAGTACTTC.

The CDR3 nucleotides are TGTGCCAGCAGTGTCGTTTACGAGCAGTACTTC. Protein product: CASSVVYEQYF. The chain has TRBV2 and TRBJ2-7; no firm D call. This CDR3 comprises 11 residues. Trimming cost V 4 bases and J 4 bases, with 5 bases left between them. The germline gives CDR1 SNHLY, CDR2 FYNNEI.

The chain has TRBV5-5 and TRBJ2-3; D is uncertain. The germline V gene has CDR1 SGHKS and CDR2 YYEKEE (reference sequence). The CDR3 is 13 amino acids. V dropped 4 bases and J dropped 3 bases, with 9 bases sitting between them. This chain's CDR3 is CASSTIGTDTQYF. The CDR3 coding sequence is TGTGCCAGCAGCACAATTGGAACAGATACGCAGTATTTT.

This chain links TRBV7-8 with TRBJ2-7; 7 nucleotides line up with TRBD2. Looked up from germline, CDR1 is SGHVS and CDR2 is FQNEAQ. Trimming cost V 4 bases and J 2 bases; bases outside gene matches: 11. The CDR3 runs to 16 residues. This CDR3 is CASSYPRDYRPYEQYF. The CDR3 DNA reads TGTGCCAGCAGCTACCCCCGGGACTACCGCCCCTACGAGCAGTACTTC.

This clone was recorded once. J is TRBJ1-2 and V is TRBV28; TRBD1 might be the D (5 bases). The CDR3 runs 15 residues. V dropped 3 bases and J dropped 5 bases, with 16 bases sitting between them. The germline gives CDR1 MDHEN, CDR2 SYDVKM. The CDR3 DNA reads as TGTGCCAGCAGTTTCCGCGGCGGGGCTGGGTATGGCTACACCTTC. Its protein is CASSFRGGAGYGYTF.

The chain is built from TRBV7-3 and TRBJ1-1, with D unclear. Trimming shortened V by 0 bases and J by 6 bases, and 8 bases separated the two germline ends. Per germline, CDR1 SGHTA and CDR2 FQGTGA. CDR3 length equals 13 residues. As DNA, the CDR3 is TGTGCCAGCAGCTTAACGTATAAATCTGAAGCTTTCTTT. Translated: CASSLTYKSEAFF.

The V call is TRBV4-3, the J call TRBJ2-7, with 8 bases lining up with TRBD2. This CDR3 comprises 16 residues. The germline CDR1 and CDR2 sequences are LGHNA and YSLEER. V was pared by 0 bases and J by 1 base, with 5 bases of the junction left unmatched. CDR3 loop: CASSQDLLAGSYEQYF. CDR3 bases: TGCGCCAGCAGCCAAGATTTGCTAGCGGGTTCCTACGAGCAGTACTTC.

The V gene is TRBV5-1, the J gene TRBJ2-2, with 12 bases fitting TRBD2. This CDR3 spans 17 amino acids. The V segment lost 2 bases and the J segment 7 bases; nucleotides outside the gene matches: 9. Germline CDR1 SGHRS, CDR2 YFSETQ. The DNA of the CDR3 is TGCGCCAGCAGCTTAATAGCCCAACTAGCGGGAGGCGGGGAGCTGTTTTTT. Amino acid sequence: CASSLIAQLAGGGELFF. Full variable domain (remainder filled in from reference TRBV5-1 and TRBJ2-2): KAGVTQTPRYLIKTRGQQVTLSCSPISGHRSVSWYQQTPGQGLQFLFEYFSETQRNKGNFPGRFSGRQFSNSRSEMNVSTLELGDSALYLCASSLIAQLAGGGELFFGEGSRLTVL.

The chain joins TRBV18 to TRBJ1-1, with 7 bases fitting TRBD1. Germline values: CDR1 KGHSH, CDR2 LQKENI. The V gene end was trimmed by 6 bases and the J gene end by 1 base; junction bases not matched to a gene: 8. The CDR3 totals 15 residues. The CDR3 loop is CASSSTGVTNTEAFF. The CDR3 DNA sequence: TGTGCCAGCTCGTCAACAGGGGTGACGAACACTGAAGCTTTCTTT.